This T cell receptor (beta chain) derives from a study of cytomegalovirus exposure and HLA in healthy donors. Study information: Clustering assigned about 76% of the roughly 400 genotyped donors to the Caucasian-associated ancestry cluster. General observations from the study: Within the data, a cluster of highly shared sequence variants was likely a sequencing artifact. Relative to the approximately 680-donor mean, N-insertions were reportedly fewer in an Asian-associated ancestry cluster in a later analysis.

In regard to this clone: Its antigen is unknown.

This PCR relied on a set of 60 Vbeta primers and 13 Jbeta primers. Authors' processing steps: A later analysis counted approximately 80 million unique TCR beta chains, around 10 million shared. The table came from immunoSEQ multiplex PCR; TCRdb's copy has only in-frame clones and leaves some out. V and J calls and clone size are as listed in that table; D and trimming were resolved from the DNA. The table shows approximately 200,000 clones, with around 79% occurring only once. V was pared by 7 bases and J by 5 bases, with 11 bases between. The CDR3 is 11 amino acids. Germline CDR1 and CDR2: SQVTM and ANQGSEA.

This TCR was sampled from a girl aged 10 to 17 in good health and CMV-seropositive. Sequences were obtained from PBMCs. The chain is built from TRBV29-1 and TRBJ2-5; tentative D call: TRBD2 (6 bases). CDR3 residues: CSAPRGETQYF. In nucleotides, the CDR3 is TGCAGCGCTCCCCGGGGGGAGACCCAGTACTTC.